These T cell receptor beta chains were read from a single sample in a study of early T cells in non-severe SARS-CoV-2 infection. MiXCR was run by TCRdb on the 5' RACE reads, yielding one entry per CDR3 protein. The data show nearly 95,000 distinct CDR3 sequences, 16% seen once. Sample: whole blood, taken at baseline. These receptor sequences come from an adult who was a healthcare worker with PCR-confirmed SARS-CoV-2 infection or an uninfected control (not recorded which). The CDR3 runs from the conserved cysteine through the conserved F or W. D genes are given only for firm matches. Clone size is not always given. Where it is, it says once, few, many or a class for expanded clones.

13	few	NA	TRBJ1-1	TRBV5-1	CASRKDSNTEAFF	TGCGCCAGCAGAAAAGACTCGAACACTGAAGCTTTCTTT
16	NA	TRBD2	TRBJ2-2	TRBV3-1	CASSLRLAGGTGELFF	TGTGCCAGCAGTCTGAGACTAGCGGGAGGAACCGGGGAGCTGTTTTTT
10	few	NA	TRBJ2-7	TRBV20-1	CSAEKQEQYF	TGCAGTGCTGAGAAGCAGGAGCAGTACTTC
13	NA	NA	TRBJ1-2	TRBV3-1	CASSPGDNYGYTF	TGTGCCAGCAGCCCAGGGGACAACTATGGCTACACCTTC
15	NA	TRBD2	TRBJ2-7	TRBV15	CATSRETSGSDEQYF	TGTGCCACCAGCAGAGAGACTAGCGGGAGTGACGAGCAGTACTTC
12	NA	NA	TRBJ2-7	TRBV20-1	CSASPNDYEQYF	TGCAGTGCTAGTCCTAACGACTACGAGCAGTACTTC
13	NA	NA	TRBJ1-2	TRBV3-1	CASSQRPPYGYTF	TGTGCCAGCAGCCAGAGGCCCCCGTATGGCTACACCTTC
13	few	TRBD1	TRBJ2-7	TRBV2	CASIPDRGSEQYF	TGTGCCAGCATCCCGGACAGGGGGTCCGAGCAGTACTTC
15	few	TRBD1	TRBJ2-1	TRBV9	CASSVTGNTYNEQFF	TGTGCCAGCAGCGTGACAGGGAATACCTACAATGAGCAGTTCTTC
13	NA	NA	TRBJ2-1	TRBV12-3/TRBV12-4	CASSPGGGHEQFF	TGTGCCAGCAGCCCCGGAGGGGGACATGAGCAGTTCTTC
16	few	NA	TRBJ2-5	TRBV7-2	CASSTPTLFDSETQYF	TGTGCCAGCAGCACCCCGACACTCTTCGATTCGGAGACCCAGTACTTC
11	few	NA	TRBJ2-7	TRBV20-1	CSAYTNYEQYF	TGCAGTGCCTATACGAATTACGAGCAGTACTTC